Following are 26 T cell receptor beta chains from one sample sequenced in a study of OX40 agonist ivuxolimab in advanced cancers. The table came from immunoSEQ multiplex PCR; TCRdb's copy has only in-frame clones and leaves some out. The sample consists of fewer than 90,000 clones, over 75% of them appearing once. The material was CD4+ or CD8+ T cells sorted from blood, obtained in a trial of the OX40 agonist ivuxolimab. Receptors were obtained from an adult with an advanced solid tumor such as melanoma, head and neck, liver or kidney cancer.

This rearrangement joins TRBV11-2 to TRBJ2-7, with 10 nucleotides matching TRBD2. After removal of 4 bases from V and 1 base from J, the junction contained 13 bases not matched to a gene. This CDR3 is 18 amino acids long. Germline values: CDR1 SGHAT, CDR2 FQNNGV. The CDR3 sequence is CASSSYEPGLAKSYEQYF. For the CDR3, the DNA is TGTGCCAGCAGCTCATATGAGCCGGGACTAGCGAAGTCCTACGAGCAGTACTTC. The full variable domain, completed using reference TRBV11-2 and TRBJ2-7, is EAGVAQSPRYKIIEKRQSVAFWCNPISGHATLYWYQQILGQGPKLLIQFQNNGVVDDSQLPKDRFSAERLKGVDSTLKIQPAKLEDSAVYLCASSSYEPGLAKSYEQYFGPGTRLTVT.

This chain links TRBV5-4 with TRBJ2-1; 8 bases are shared with TRBD2. The germline CDR1 and CDR2 sequences are SGHNT and YYREEE (reference sequence). With V trimmed by 2 bases and J by 9 bases, 4 bases remained unmatched. The CDR3 covers 13 residues. This CDR3 is CASSFGLAFEQFF. Here the CDR3 DNA reads TGTGCCAGCAGCTTCGGACTAGCTTTTGAGCAGTTCTTC.

The chain carries TRBV25-1 and TRBJ2-3; 7 bases line up with TRBD2. In germline, CDR1 is MGHDK, CDR2 SYGVNS. Trimming took 5 bases from V and 1 from J; bases not matched to a gene: 6. The CDR3 covers 15 residues. CDR3 bases: TGTGCCAGCAGTCTGGGACTACTTCGCACAGATACGCAGTATTTT. It yields the protein CASSLGLLRTDTQYF.

This clone showed up just once. This chain connects TRBV7-2 to TRBJ2-7; D remains unclear. The V gene's germline CDR1 is SGHTA and CDR2 FQGNSA. The CDR3 is 13 residues long. V gave up 3 bases and J gave up 4 bases, with 10 bases separating them. The CDR3 coding sequence is TGTGCCAGCAGCTTGGCCCTAGAGTACGAGCAGTACTTC. Its translation: CASSLALEYEQYF. The whole variable domain, remainder taken from reference TRBV7-2 and TRBJ2-7, is GAGVSQSPSNKVTEKGKDVELRCDPISGHTALYWYRQSLGQGLEFLIYFQGNSAPDKSGLPSDRFSAERTGGSVSTLTIQRTQQEDSAVYLCASSLALEYEQYFGPGTRLTVT.

The rearrangement joins TRBV2 to TRBJ1-4; 7 nucleotides line up with TRBD1. Germline V CDR1 and CDR2: SNHLY, FYNNEI. The CDR3 is 14 amino acids. The J segment lost 5 bases and the V segment lost 5 bases, leaving 5 bases of the junction unmatched. The CDR3: CASSSQGKNEKLFF. CDR3 nucleotide sequence: TGTGCCAGCAGTTCACAGGGGAAGAATGAAAAACTGTTTTTT.

The chain couples TRBV6-1 to TRBJ1-4; possibly TRBD1 for D (6 bases). V was pared by 6 bases and J by 6 bases, with 14 bases between. Germline values: CDR1 MNHNS, CDR2 SASEGT. The CDR3 totals 14 residues. Here the CDR3 reads CASRTRNRDEKLFF. In DNA form, the CDR3 reads TGTGCCAGCAGGACCCGGAACAGGGATGAAAAACTGTTTTTT.

This clone was recorded once. The gene calls are TRBV20-1 and TRBJ2-1; D remains ambiguous. Trimming took off 0 bases at V and 7 bases at J, with 4 bases between the two ends. The CDR3 runs 11 residues. Germline V gives CDR1 DFQATT, CDR2 SNEGSKA (reference sequence). CDR3 residues: CSARDGNEQFF. The CDR3 DNA follows: TGCAGTGCTAGAGATGGAAATGAGCAGTTCTTC.

The J gene is TRBJ2-1, the V gene TRBV15, with D possibly matching TRBD2 (6 bases). V was cut by 8 bases and J by 2 bases, with 13 bases left in between. CDR1 and CDR2 (germline): LNHNV, YYDKDF (reference sequence). CDR3 length: 14 residues. CDR3 protein: CATARRETYNEQFF. DNA of the CDR3: TGTGCCACCGCCCGGAGGGAGACCTACAATGAGCAGTTCTTC.

The chain combines TRBV15 with TRBJ2-1; D is uncertain. In germline, CDR1 is LNHNV, CDR2 YYDKDF (reference sequence). Trimming took 0 bases from V and 9 from J, leaving 21 bases between them. The CDR3 covers 17 residues. This CDR3 is CATSRDLTNPSRSEQFF. CDR3 in DNA: TGTGCCACCAGCAGAGACCTGACCAATCCCTCTAGGAGTGAGCAGTTCTTC.

The rearrangement links TRBV11-1 to TRBJ2-2; 7 bases match TRBD1. V dropped 2 bases and J dropped 6; count of bases not matched to a gene: 9. CDR1 is SGHAT and CDR2 is FQDESV in the germline V gene (reference sequence). The CDR3 covers 16 residues. DNA for the CDR3: TGTGCCAGCAGCTTATCTGTGACAGGGATCTCCGGGGAGCTGTTTTTT. Its translation is CASSLSVTGISGELFF.

The V call is TRBV2, the J call TRBJ2-2, with 8 bases lining up with TRBD1. This CDR3 has 16 amino acids. The ends lost 5 bases at V and 2 bases at J; junction bases unmatched: 7. Germline V CDR1 and CDR2: SNHLY, FYNNEI. CDR3 coding DNA: TGTGCCAGCAGTATACAGGGGGACATCAACACCGGGGAGCTGTTTTTT. Encoded protein: CASSIQGDINTGELFF.

The chain carries TRBV15 and TRBJ2-5; D gene ambiguous. Per germline, CDR1 LNHNV and CDR2 YYDKDF (reference sequence). V lost 3 bases to trimming and J lost 5 bases, with 19 bases between them. The CDR3 extends over 16 amino acids. CDR3 in DNA: TGTGCCACCAGCAGGGCTTCCTGGGCTTTCGGGGAGACCCAGTACTTC. This translates into CATSRASWAFGETQYF.

The V gene is TRBV11-2, the J gene TRBJ2-1, with D perhaps TRBD1 (6 bases). The germline V gene encodes CDR1 SGHAT and CDR2 FQNNGV. Deletions cut 6 bases from V and 5 bases from J, with 11 bases between. The CDR3 totals 13 residues. Here the CDR3 reads CASRVNRDNEQFF. The CDR3 region has the DNA TGTGCCAGCAGAGTTAACAGGGACAATGAGCAGTTCTTC.

The chain joins TRBV2 to TRBJ1-4; TRBD1 matches 8 bases. The V segment lost 6 bases and the J segment 3 bases; nucleotides outside the gene matches: 6. The CDR3 contains 15 residues. The germline gives CDR1 SNHLY, CDR2 FYNNEI. CDR3 sequence reads: CASRMTGAPNEKLFF. CDR3 nucleotide sequence: TGTGCCAGCAGGATGACAGGGGCACCTAATGAAAAACTGTTTTTT.

The V gene is TRBV11-2, the J gene TRBJ2-7, with 9 bases that match TRBD1. V gave up 3 bases and J gave up 0 bases; unmatched junction bases: 6. The germline CDR1 and CDR2 sequences are SGHAT and FQNNGV. The length of the CDR3 is 16 residues. The CDR3 spells CASSFLQGAGSYEQYF. The CDR3 region has the DNA TGTGCCAGCAGCTTCCTACAGGGGGCCGGCTCCTACGAGCAGTACTTC.

The chain joins TRBV4-2 to TRBJ1-3; D is uncertain. V lost 8 bases and J lost 1, with 12 bases in between. CDR1 is LGHNA, CDR2 YNFKEQ, per germline. This CDR3 region has 14 residues. CDR3 sequence: CASARDGSGNTIYF. CDR3 bases: TGTGCCAGCGCTCGAGATGGGTCTGGAAACACCATATATTTT.

V gene TRBV12-5 combines with J gene TRBJ1-6, with D perhaps matching TRBD1 (5 bases). Germline assignment: CDR1 LGHNT and CDR2 FRNRAP. Trimming left V 4 bases short and J 7 bases short, with 14 bases between. The CDR3 is 15 residues long. DNA for the CDR3: TGTGCTAGTGGTTCAGGTGGGGCAGAAAATTCACCCCTCCACTTT. Translation: CASGSGGAENSPLHF.

The chain links TRBV27 to TRBJ2-3, with TRBD2 matching 13 bases. Losses at the gene ends were 6 bases for V and 7 bases for J; bases not matched to a gene: 7. From germline, CDR1 is MNHEY and CDR2 SMNVEV (reference sequence). The CDR3 loop spans 15 amino acids. The CDR3 reads CASRPGLAGAHTQYF. CDR3 bases: TGTGCCAGCAGACCTGGACTAGCGGGAGCCCATACGCAGTATTTT.

This chain uses TRBV28 with TRBJ1-5; D call uncertain. With 7 bases removed from V and 3 bases from J, the gap between germline ends came to 16 bases. Germline V gene lookup returns CDR1 MDHEN and CDR2 SYDVKM. This CDR3 contains 15 residues. The CDR3 loop is CASTSPSGNNQPQHF. The CDR3 DNA reads as TGTGCCAGCACATCCCCCTCGGGAAACAATCAGCCCCAGCATTTT.

The chain employs TRBV4-1 and TRBJ1-1; D ambiguous. Germline V gene lookup returns CDR1 MGHRA and CDR2 YSYEKL. This CDR3 has 17 residues. V lost 3 bases to trimming and J lost 1 base, with 18 bases between them. This chain's CDR3 is CASSHVISRRGNTEAFF. The CDR3 bases are TGCGCCAGCAGCCATGTGATCTCCAGGCGGGGGAACACTGAAGCTTTCTTT.

The J gene is TRBJ2-3, the V gene TRBV14, with D tentatively TRBD2 (5 bases). CDR1 is SGHDN and CDR2 is FVKESK in the germline V gene. The V end was cut by 1 base, the J end by 0 bases, with 20 bases between. The CDR3 has 19 residues. CDR3 sequence reads: CASSQVRGIAWTSTDTQYF. CDR3 DNA sequence: TGTGCCAGCAGCCAAGTTCGAGGGATCGCCTGGACTAGCACAGATACGCAGTATTTT.

V usage is TRBV14 and J usage is TRBJ1-4; no firm D call. V gave up 2 bases and J gave up 6 bases, with 19 bases separating them. The germline gives CDR1 SGHDN, CDR2 FVKESK. The CDR3 is 17 amino acids. The DNA of the CDR3 is TGTGCCAGCAGCCAATCACAGTTTGGAACTAGTCATGAAAAACTGTTTTTT. Encoded protein: CASSQSQFGTSHEKLFF. Full variable domain (missing parts from reference TRBV14 and TRBJ1-4): EAGVTQFPSHSVIEKGQTVTLRCDPISGHDNLYWYRRVMGKEIKFLLHFVKESKQDESGMPNNRFLAERTGGTYSTLKVQPAELEDSGVYFCASSQSQFGTSHEKLFFGSGTQLSVL.

The chain joins TRBV5-1 to TRBJ2-7; possible D gene TRBD2, 6 bases. Trimming cost V 3 bases and J 0 bases, with 10 bases left between them. The CDR3 runs 14 residues. Germline CDR1 SGHRS, CDR2 YFSETQ. The CDR3 sequence is CASSSGVNSYEQYF. DNA for the CDR3: TGCGCCAGCAGCTCGGGGGTCAACTCCTACGAGCAGTACTTC.

V is TRBV4-1 and J is TRBJ2-3; 9 nucleotides agree with TRBD2. V gave up 4 bases and J gave up 2 bases; unmatched junction bases: 7. Germline V lookup: CDR1 MGHRA, CDR2 YSYEKL. The CDR3 extends over 16 amino acids. CDR3 nucleotides: TGCGCCAGCAGCCCACCGGGACTAGCCTCCACAGATACGCAGTATTTT. Translation gives CASSPPGLASTDTQYF.

Only one count was recorded for this clone. The gene calls are TRBV11-1 and TRBJ2-7; D perhaps matches TRBD1 (6 bases). Germline CDR1 and CDR2: SGHAT and FQDESV (reference sequence). The CDR3 sequence is 14 residues long. Trimming left V 3 bases short and J 3 bases short, with 12 bases between. This CDR3 reads CASSLAGDDYEQYF. In nucleotides, the CDR3 is TGTGCCAGCAGCTTGGCAGGGGATGACTACGAGCAGTACTTC.

The chain carries TRBV5-6 and TRBJ2-5; D is possibly TRBD2 (6 bases). The J call could be wrong; TRBJ2-7 is a better fit for the DNA end. This CDR3 contains 17 residues. Germline-derived CDR1 and CDR2 are SGHDT and YYEEEE. CDR3 residues: CASSLLDGTPQSYEQYF. The CDR3 nucleotides read TGTGCCAGCAGCTTACTCGATGGGACTCCGCAATCCTACGAGCAGTACTTC.